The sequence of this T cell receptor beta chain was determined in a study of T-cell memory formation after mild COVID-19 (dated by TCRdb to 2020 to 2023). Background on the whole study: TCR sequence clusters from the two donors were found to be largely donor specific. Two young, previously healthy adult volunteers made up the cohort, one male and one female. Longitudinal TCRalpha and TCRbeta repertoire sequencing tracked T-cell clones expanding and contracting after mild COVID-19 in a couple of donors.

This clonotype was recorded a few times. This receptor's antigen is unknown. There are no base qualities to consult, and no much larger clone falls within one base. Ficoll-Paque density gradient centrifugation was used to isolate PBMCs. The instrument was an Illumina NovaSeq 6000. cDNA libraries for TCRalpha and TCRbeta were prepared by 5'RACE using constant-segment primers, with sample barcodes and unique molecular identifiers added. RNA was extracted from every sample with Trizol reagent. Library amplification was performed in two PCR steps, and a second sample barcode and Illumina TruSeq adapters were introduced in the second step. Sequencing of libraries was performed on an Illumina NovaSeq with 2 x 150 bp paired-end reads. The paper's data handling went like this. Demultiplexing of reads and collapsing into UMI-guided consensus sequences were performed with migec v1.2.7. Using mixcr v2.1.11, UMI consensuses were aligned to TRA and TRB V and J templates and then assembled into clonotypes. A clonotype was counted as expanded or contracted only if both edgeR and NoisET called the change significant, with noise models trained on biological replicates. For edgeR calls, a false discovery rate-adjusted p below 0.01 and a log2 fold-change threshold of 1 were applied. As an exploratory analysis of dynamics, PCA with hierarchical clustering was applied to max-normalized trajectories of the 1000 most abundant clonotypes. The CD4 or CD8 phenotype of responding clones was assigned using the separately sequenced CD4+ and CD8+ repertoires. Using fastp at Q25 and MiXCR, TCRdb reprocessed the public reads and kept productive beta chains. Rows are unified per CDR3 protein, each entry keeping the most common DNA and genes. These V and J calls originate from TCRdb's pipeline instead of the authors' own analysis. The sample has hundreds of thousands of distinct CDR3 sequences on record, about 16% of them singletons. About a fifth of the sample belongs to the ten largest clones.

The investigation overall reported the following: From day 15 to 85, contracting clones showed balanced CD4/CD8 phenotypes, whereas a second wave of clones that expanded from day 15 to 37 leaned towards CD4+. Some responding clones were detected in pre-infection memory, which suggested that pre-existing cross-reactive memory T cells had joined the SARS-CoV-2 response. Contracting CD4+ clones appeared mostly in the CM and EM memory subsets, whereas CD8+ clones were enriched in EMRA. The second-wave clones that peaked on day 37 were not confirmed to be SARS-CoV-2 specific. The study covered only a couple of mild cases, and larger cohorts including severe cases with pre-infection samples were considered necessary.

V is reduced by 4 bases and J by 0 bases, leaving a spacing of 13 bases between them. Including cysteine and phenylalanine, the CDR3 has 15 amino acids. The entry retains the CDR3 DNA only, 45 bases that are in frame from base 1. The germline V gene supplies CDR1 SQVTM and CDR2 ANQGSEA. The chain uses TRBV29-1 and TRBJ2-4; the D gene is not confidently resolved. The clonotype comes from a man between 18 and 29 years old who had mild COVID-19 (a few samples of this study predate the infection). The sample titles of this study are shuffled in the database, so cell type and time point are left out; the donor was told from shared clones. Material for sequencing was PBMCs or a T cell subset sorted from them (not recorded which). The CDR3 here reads CSVAGEELAKNIQYF. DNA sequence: TGCAGCGTTGCTGGAGAAGAACTAGCCAAAAACATTCAGTACTTC.